Listed below are T cell receptor beta chains from one sample, sequenced in a study of blood T cell repertoires in COVID-19. Measured with immunoSEQ multiplex PCR; TCRdb has only the in-frame clones, and not every one. The table shows around 100,000 clones, with approximately 90% occurring only once. Input material: peripheral blood. These receptors came from a man in his forties or fifties with acute or convalescent COVID-19. CDR3s include the opening cysteine and the closing phenylalanine or tryptophan. The D gene is left open where the match is weak. The size field is filled for only some rows; it gives once, few, many or a size class.

clone_size	d_call	v_call	j_call	cdr3_nt	cdr3_aa
-	TRBD1	TRBV5-1	TRBJ1-5	TGCGCCAGCAGCCCGGGGGGGACAGGGTTAGTTCAGCCCCAGCATTTT	CASSPGGTGLVQPQHF
-	-	TRBV12-3/TRBV12-4	TRBJ2-7	TGTGCCAGCAGTGGTACCTATTACGAGCAGTACTTC	CASSGTYYEQYF
-	TRBD2	TRBV6-4	TRBJ2-1	TGTGCCAGCAGCCCGACTAGCGGGAGCTATGAGCAGTTCTTC	CASSPTSGSYEQFF
once	TRBD1	TRBV30	TRBJ2-7	TGTGCCTGGAAAGGGGGCAAGTACGAGCAGTACTTC	CAWKGGKYEQYF
-	-	TRBV5-5	TRBJ1-5	TGTGCCAGCAGCTTCGGGGGAGGGCAGCCCCAGCATTTT	CASSFGGGQPQHF
-	-	TRBV2	TRBJ2-7	TGTGCCAGCAGGGGACAATACTCCTACGAGCAGTACTTC	CASRGQYSYEQYF
once	-	TRBV5-5	TRBJ2-3	TGTGCCAGCAGCTTGGCTAGCCGCGAGACGCAGTATTTT	CASSLASRETQYF
-	-	TRBV10-3	TRBJ2-2	TGTGCCATCGGCCGGGGTGTCGGGGAGCTGTTTTTT	CAIGRGVGELFF
-	-	TRBV3-1/TRBV3-2	TRBJ1-6	TGTGCCAGCAGTGGTTTCGAGAGCTATAATTCACCCCTCCACTTT	CASSGFESYNSPLHF
-	TRBD2	TRBV5-1	TRBJ2-1	TGCGCCAGCAGCTTCCATCCCGGACTAGCTGGGAGCTCCTACAATGAGCAGTTCTTC	CASSFHPGLAGSSYNEQFF
-	TRBD1	TRBV19	TRBJ2-7	TGTGCCAGTAGTATAGGTCCACAGGGGTGGTACGAGCAGTACTTC	CASSIGPQGWYEQYF
-	TRBD2	TRBV4-1	TRBJ2-2	TGCGCCAGCAGCCAGACTAGCGGGAGGTTGAACGGGGAGCTGTTTTTT	CASSQTSGRLNGELFF
-	TRBD2	TRBV19	TRBJ2-7	TGTGCCAGTAGTCCCGGTTGGACCAGCGGGGAGGCGTACTTC	CASSPGWTSGEAYF
-	TRBD2	TRBV19	TRBJ2-7	TGTGCCAGTAGTATAGCCGTAGCGGGACCCTACGAGCAGTACTTC	CASSIAVAGPYEQYF
few	-	TRBV6-4	TRBJ1-1	TGTGCCAGTCAGCGGTCCGAGATGATAACTGAAGCTTTCTTT	CASQRSEMITEAFF
once	TRBD1	TRBV6-5	TRBJ1-2	TGTGCCAGCAGTTACTATCCCAGGGGGACGGGGGGCTACACCTTC	CASSYYPRGTGGYTF
-	-	TRBV30	TRBJ2-7	TGTGCCTGGAGTCAGCAGGGGTACGAGCAGTACTTC	CAWSQQGYEQYF
-	-	TRBV2	TRBJ2-5	TGTGCCAGCAGTGACGGAGGGACGGGTCAAGAGACCCAGTACTTC	CASSDGGTGQETQYF
-	-	TRBV12-3/TRBV12-4	TRBJ1-2	TGTGCCAGCAGTTTAAGTGGAGGGGATGGCTACACCTTC	CASSLSGGDGYTF
-	TRBD2	TRBV12-3/TRBV12-4	TRBJ2-7	TGTGCCAGCTCTTGGGTAGCGGGAGACAAGCAGTACTTC	CASSWVAGDKQYF
few	-	TRBV7-9	TRBJ2-2	TGTGCCAGCAGCTTGAGGGCGAACACCGGGGAGCTGTTTTTT	CASSLRANTGELFF
-	TRBD2	TRBV5-1	TRBJ2-7	TGCGCCAGCAGCTTGGACACTAGCGGGAGACCCTACGAGCAGTACTTC	CASSLDTSGRPYEQYF
-	-	TRBV5-1	TRBJ2-7	TGCGCCAGCAGCCCACCTAGAGCCGGTTACGAGCAGTACTTC	CASSPPRAGYEQYF
-	-	TRBV19	TRBJ2-2	TGTGCCAGTAGTAATCTGAATCGGGGGACCGGGGAGCTGTTTTTT	CASSNLNRGTGELFF
-	-	TRBV24-1	TRBJ2-1	TGTGCCACCAGTGAGCAAGATCAGGGCGCGCGCTCCTACAATGAGCAGTTCTTC	CATSEQDQGARSYNEQFF
-	TRBD1	TRBV19	TRBJ2-3	TGTGCCAGTAGTCCCCGAGGTACGGGACAGGGTGGTGTTACGCAGTATTTT	CASSPRGTGQGGVTQYF
-	-	TRBV11-3	TRBJ1-6	TGTGCCAGCAGCCAAACGCCCGGGGGCTCCTATAATTCACCCCTCCACTTT	CASSQTPGGSYNSPLHF
-	TRBD1	TRBV5-4	TRBJ1-1	TGTGCCAGCAGCTTGTCGGCAGGGGGCACTGAAGCTTTCTTT	CASSLSAGGTEAFF
-	-	TRBV19	TRBJ2-3	TGTGCCAGTAGTATCGACTGGGATACGCAGTATTTT	CASSIDWDTQYF
-	-	TRBV5-1	TRBJ2-7	TGCGCCAGCAGCCCCGGGCCAGGGTCCTACGAGCAGTACTTC	CASSPGPGSYEQYF
-	-	TRBV30	TRBJ2-5	TGTGCCTGGAGTGTAAGGCGGGGATGGGAGACCCAGTACTTC	CAWSVRRGWETQYF
-	-	TRBV5-1	TRBJ2-7	TGCGCCAGCAGCAAACCAGCCTACGAGCAGTACTTC	CASSKPAYEQYF
few	TRBD1	TRBV6-1	TRBJ1-6	TGTGCCAGCAGTGAACGACAGGGGAGGTCACCCCTCCACTTT	CASSERQGRSPLHF
-	-	TRBV5-6	TRBJ1-1	TGTGCCAGCAGCTTGGTTCGGAACACTGAAGCTTTCTTT	CASSLVRNTEAFF
-	-	TRBV10-3	TRBJ2-7	TGTGCCATCAGTGAGTCGACCCCGGGCACGGGGAACGAGCAGTACTTC	CAISESTPGTGNEQYF
-	-	TRBV5-4	TRBJ1-2	TGTGCCAGCAGCTTGGTCGGAGGCGCCTATGGCTACACCTTC	CASSLVGGAYGYTF
-	TRBD1	TRBV29-1	TRBJ2-7	TGCAGCGTAGGACAGGGGGCTCAGGGGCAGTACTTC	CSVGQGAQGQYF
-	-	TRBV21-1	TRBJ2-2	TGTGCCAGCAGCCTGGGTCAGGGGAACACCGGGGAGCTGTTTTTT	CASSLGQGNTGELFF
-	TRBD1	TRBV5-6	TRBJ2-1	TGTGCCAGCAGCTTGTGGGCAGGGGGTTACAATGAGCAGTTCTTC	CASSLWAGGYNEQFF
-	TRBD2	TRBV3-1/TRBV3-2	TRBJ2-7	TGTGCCAGCAGCCAAAGCGGGGGGGGCTCCGAGCAGTACTTC	CASSQSGGGSEQYF
-	TRBD2	TRBV28	TRBJ2-5	TGTGCCAGCAGTTTTCGATTGTGGGTAGCGGGAGAAGAGACCCAGTACTTC	CASSFRLWVAGEETQYF
-	TRBD1	TRBV19	TRBJ1-4	TGTGCCAGTAGGACTGGGGACAGGGTGGAAGAAAAACTGTTTTTT	CASRTGDRVEEKLFF
-	TRBD2	TRBV5-6	TRBJ2-7	TGTGCCAGCAGCTCACTAGCTCAACCCCCTAGCGGACCTTCCTACGAGCAGTACTTC	CASSSLAQPPSGPSYEQYF
-	-	TRBV7-9	TRBJ2-7	TGTGCCAGCAAAGAAGGGGGGGCCCCCACCTACGAGCAGTACTTC	CASKEGGAPTYEQYF
-	-	TRBV21-1	TRBJ2-7	TGTGCCGGAATAGCGGGAGCGAGGTACGAGCAGTACTTC	CAGIAGARYEQYF